This T cell receptor (beta chain) was obtained from a study of blood T cell repertoires in COVID-19. Some clones are missing from TCRdb's copy, which holds only in-frame ones; the method was immunoSEQ multiplex PCR. The sample has about 230,000 clones; roughly 85% are singletons. Trimming removed 0 bases at V and 0 bases at J, with 8 bases between. There are 15 residues in the CDR3. In germline, CDR1 is SGHRS, CDR2 YFSETQ. Sequencing was done on a sample of peripheral blood. This chain connects TRBV5-1 to TRBJ2-3; D perhaps matches TRBD2 (5 bases). The clonotype was recovered from a woman in her 70s with active or convalescent COVID-19. The CDR3 nucleotides read TGCGCCAGCAGCTTGGACGGGGAGAGCACAGATACGCAGTATTTT. This codes for CASSLDGESTDTQYF. The variable domain in full, with the rest retrieved from reference TRBV5-1 and TRBJ2-3, is KAGVTQTPRYLIKTRGQQVTLSCSPISGHRSVSWYQQTPGQGLQFLFEYFSETQRNKGNFPGRFSGRQFSNSRSEMNVSTLELGDSALYLCASSLDGESTDTQYFGPGTRLTVL.